This T cell receptor beta chain emerged from a study of Ad26.COV2.S vaccination and SARS-CoV-2 variants. Study findings and constraints: It is possible that the TCR breadth and depth analyses underestimated the total T cell responses.

Clones were read by immunoSEQ multiplex PCR, and TCRdb kept only the in-frame ones, dropping some. This sample carries fewer than 900,000 clones, 89% of them seen once, and the ten largest clones take around 1.4%. V gave up 2 bases and J gave up 1 base; unmatched junction bases: 4. This CDR3 comprises 15 residues. Germline-derived CDR1 and CDR2 are SGHTS and YDEGEE. Treatment here: approximately 18 received Ad26.COV2.S at low or high dose, single or two shots; about 5 received placebo; per-sample allocation not given. At day 63 after the first vaccine or placebo injection, samples were drawn. As for this clone: The target antigen is unknown.

V gene TRBV5-8 combines with J gene TRBJ1-1; TRBD1 matches at 8 bases. This TCR came from a person between 18 and 60 years old who received the Ad26.COV2.S COVID-19 vaccine or a placebo. Source: peripheral blood, taken in a trial of Ad26.COV2.S vaccine versus placebo. The CDR3 region is CASSLQGVGNTEAFF. CDR3 DNA sequence: TGTGCCAGCAGCTTACAGGGGGTGGGGAACACTGAAGCTTTCTTT.